The 8 T cell receptor beta chains listed next were all sequenced from one sample in a study of early T cells in non-severe SARS-CoV-2 infection. One entry per CDR3 protein results from TCRdb running MiXCR on the 5' RACE reads. The sample shows 50,000 to 65,000 distinct CDR3 sequences, roughly 14% of them seen only once. Sequenced material: whole blood. The receptors were sampled from an adult who was a healthcare worker with PCR-confirmed SARS-CoV-2 infection or an uninfected control (not recorded which).

A few counts support this clonotype. The V and J genes are TRBV25-1 and TRBJ1-1; no definite D call. V was pared by 1 base and J by 1 base, with 4 bases between. The CDR3 is 13 amino acids. Germline V lookup: CDR1 MGHDK, CDR2 SYGVNS. CDR3 nucleotide sequence: TGTGCCAGCAGTGAATTACGGAACACTGAAGCTTTCTTT. This encodes CASSELRNTEAFF.

This clonotype occurred many times. J is TRBJ1-3 and V is TRBV18, with TRBD1 matching 7 bases. Trimming took 6 bases from V and 4 from J; bases not matched to a gene: 3. Germline CDR1 is KGHSH and CDR2 is LQKENI. There are 13 residues in the CDR3. CDR3 in DNA: TGTGCCAGCTCCCGGACAGGAGGAAACACCATATATTTT. Protein product: CASSRTGGNTIYF.

This clonotype came up many times. This chain links TRBV12-3 or TRBV12-4 with TRBJ2-2; D perhaps matches TRBD2 (6 bases). The CDR3 has 14 residues. Trimming cost V 5 bases and J 9 bases, with 16 bases left between them. Here the CDR3 DNA reads TGTGCCAGCAGTGGGGACTGGGGGAGCCGGGAGCTGTTTTTT. Translation gives CASSGDWGSRELFF.

The chain combines TRBV29-1 with TRBJ2-7, with TRBD2 matching over 8 bases. The CDR3 is 12 residues long. Germline values: CDR1 SQVTM, CDR2 ANQGSEA. J lost 2 bases, V lost 5 bases, and 2 bases had no gene match. CDR3 in DNA: TGCAGCGTTCGGGGGGGTACCTACGAGCAGTACTTC. Encoded protein: CSVRGGTYEQYF.

This clonotype appeared many times. The V and J genes are TRBV12-5 and TRBJ2-2; TRBD1 matches 7 bases. The CDR3 is 15 amino acids. Germline lookup yields CDR1 LGHNT and CDR2 FRNRAP. V was pared by 1 base and J by 4 bases, with 3 bases of the junction left unmatched. For the CDR3, the DNA is TGTGCTAGTGGTTTGGACAGGGGTTTCACCGGGGAGCTGTTTTTT. As protein: CASGLDRGFTGELFF.

This clonotype came up a few times. The chain uses TRBV19 and TRBJ2-1; possible D gene TRBD2, 6 bases. This CDR3 is 15 amino acids long. Germline CDR1 is LNHDA and CDR2 is SQIVND (reference sequence). The V gene lost 6 bases and the J gene lost 4 bases, with 16 bases spanning the gap. CDR3 protein: CASRDVGGAYNEQFF. The CDR3 DNA is TGTGCCAGTAGGGACGTCGGAGGGGCATACAATGAGCAGTTCTTC.

This clonotype showed up just a few times. This sequence joins TRBV15 and TRBJ2-7, with D tentatively TRBD1 or TRBD2 (5 bases each). The ends were cut back, 2 bases at V and 6 bases at J, with 20 bases in the middle. Germline V gives CDR1 LNHNV, CDR2 YYDKDF (reference sequence). The CDR3 has 16 residues. CDR3 residues: CATSRSEAGLRGEQYF. The CDR3 DNA reads TGTGCCACCAGCAGATCAGAGGCCGGCTTGAGGGGCGAGCAGTACTTC.

This chain links TRBV25-1 with TRBJ2-1; 8 nucleotides align to TRBD1. CDR3 length: 15 amino acids. Per germline, CDR1 MGHDK and CDR2 SYGVNS. Germline trimming cut 7 bases from V and 8 bases from J; bases unmatched to any gene: 13. CDR3 in DNA: TGTGCCAGCACCCGGACAGGGAGAGGCGGAGATGAGCAGTTCTTC. Translated, it gives CASTRTGRGGDEQFF.